This T cell receptor beta chain stems from a study of sequential checkpoint blockade in melanoma. Whole-study context: Randomization was 1:1 between first-line nivolumab→ipilimumab and ipilimumab→nivolumab. 75 to 95 pretreatment tumor DNA samples were TCRβ immunosequenced. Findings of the study overall: In arm A, pretreatment tumor clonality was associated with response. About 30 times likelier clinical benefit followed increased tumor T-cell fraction and clonality.

The treatment: randomized to nivolumab then ipilimumab (arm A) or the reverse (arm B). As concerns this clone: Antigen: not known.

TCRdb's copy holds only in-frame clones and misses some; the assay was immunoSEQ multiplex PCR. The sample includes about 12,000 clones, about 25% of them seen just once. Trimming pared 1 base from V and 0 bases from J, leaving 13 bases between. The length of the CDR3 is 17 residues. In germline, CDR1 is SGHDN, CDR2 FVKESK. The TCR originated in a human donor with melanoma. The sample was tumor tissue (inferred from file names), taken from a patient given nivolumab and ipilimumab in sequence. The rearrangement links TRBV14 to TRBJ1-3; TRBD1 might be the D (6 bases). For the CDR3, the DNA is TGTGCCAGCAGCCAAGGGTCGGGGGCCGGCTCTGGAAACACCATATATTTT. Its protein product is CASSQGSGAGSGNTIYF.